The clone carrying this T cell receptor (beta chain) was seen many times. Its specificity is not known. This entry comes from a study of T cells in Graves' hyperthyroidism and ophthalmopathy. Study-wide results and caveats: Progression to ophthalmopathy was predicted a median of approximately seven months early. Ophthalmopathy cases were set apart from stable hyperthyroidism by a 13 V-J model. In blood, most of the thyroid clonotypes expanded above 0.001 were also present.

The investigators amplified TCR beta CDR3 regions from RNA transcripts. First-round RT-PCR targeting the TCR CDR3 was performed with the HTBI primer set. From the multiplex PCR reads, TCRdb called clonotypes with MiXCR, one entry per CDR3 protein. Of 450,000 to 550,000 distinct CDR3 sequences listed, around a quarter are singletons. Diagnostic assessment was based on clinical symptoms, serum thyroxine and TRAb, thyroid ultrasound and orbital computed tomography. The receptor was derived from a woman aged 30 to 39 with Graves' ophthalmopathy. The sequenced material came from blood.

The CDR3: CASRFETGTEAFF. The CDR3 DNA follows: TGTGCCAGCAGGTTTGAGACGGGGACTGAAGCTTTCTTT. This sequence joins TRBV6-1 and TRBJ1-1; D not resolved. With 6 bases removed from V and 5 bases from J, the gap between germline ends came to 13 bases. Germline CDR1 reads MNHNS; CDR2 reads SASEGT. The CDR3 is 13 amino acids.